Below, 19 T cell receptor beta chains from the same sample are listed, as sequenced in a study of Ad26.COV2.S vaccination and SARS-CoV-2 variants. Using immunoSEQ multiplex PCR, the repertoire was profiled, and TCRdb retains in-frame clones only, with some absent. The sample includes around 370,000 clones, 90% to 95% of them seen just once. The material sequenced was peripheral blood, taken after recovery from COVID-19. The origin of the receptors is a human donor who had recovered from COVID-19.

This chain connects TRBV6-4 to TRBJ2-7; D not certain. The CDR3 is 15 amino acids. Trimming pared 4 bases from V and 3 bases from J, leaving 16 bases between. Per the germline V gene, CDR1 is MRHNA and CDR2 is SNTAGT. The CDR3 DNA sequence: TGTGCCAGCAGTGTCGAGGCAGGAAACCTCTACGAGCAGTACTTC. Translation gives CASSVEAGNLYEQYF.

V and J are TRBV9 and TRBJ2-1, with TRBD1 matching over 8 bases. The V segment lost 4 bases and the J segment 5 bases; nucleotides outside the gene matches: 8. CDR1 is SGDLS, CDR2 YYNGEE, per germline. The CDR3 is 15 residues long. The CDR3 nucleotides read TGTGCCAGCAGCCCGCCCAGGGGGCCTGACAATGAGCAGTTCTTC. Protein: CASSPPRGPDNEQFF.

CDR3 coding DNA: TGTGCCAGCAGCTTGGCACTCAACTCCTACAATGAGCAGTTCTTC. It specifies CASSLALNSYNEQFF. The rearrangement links TRBV5-6 to TRBJ2-1; D is unclear. The V gene's germline CDR1 is SGHDT and CDR2 YYEEEE. V was clipped by 0 bases and J by 0 bases, with 7 bases between them. The CDR3 has 15 residues.

This CDR3 is CASSPTGPSNQPQHF. CDR3 DNA sequence: TGCGCCAGCAGCCCTACAGGGCCCAGCAATCAGCCCCAGCATTTT. The chain has TRBV5-1 and TRBJ1-5, with a weak D call TRBD1 (6 bases). Germline lookup yields CDR1 SGHRS and CDR2 YFSETQ. The germline V and J ends were trimmed by 4 bases and 1 base, with 12 bases remaining between them. The CDR3 is 15 amino acids.

The chain has TRBV27 and TRBJ2-1; D uncertain. The CDR3 is 15 residues long. The germline CDR1 and CDR2 sequences are MNHEY and SMNVEV (reference sequence). Trimming cost V 3 bases and J 0 bases, with 9 bases left between them. CDR3: CASSFYMSSYNEQFF. As DNA, the CDR3 is TGTGCCAGCAGTTTTTACATGAGCTCCTACAATGAGCAGTTCTTC.

The rearrangement uses TRBV19 and TRBJ2-5, with 10 nucleotides matching TRBD2. Germline V gene lookup returns CDR1 LNHDA and CDR2 SQIVND (reference sequence). This CDR3 is built from 15 residues. Germline trimming cut 3 bases from V and 4 bases from J; bases unmatched to any gene: 5. The CDR3 reads CASSIERGGSETQYF. CDR3 nucleotides: TGTGCCAGTAGTATCGAGCGGGGGGGCTCAGAGACCCAGTACTTC.

The chain carries TRBV5-4 and TRBJ2-1; the match to TRBD1 covers 9 bases. Germline trimming cut 4 bases from V and 4 bases from J; bases unmatched to any gene: 6. The CDR3 is made up of 15 amino acids. CDR1 and CDR2 (germline): SGHNT, YYREEE (reference sequence). CDR3 in amino acids: CASSQGQGLYNEQFF. The CDR3 DNA sequence: TGTGCCAGCAGCCAGGGACAGGGACTTTACAATGAGCAGTTCTTC.

The chain recombines TRBV7-9 with TRBJ2-7; possibly TRBD1 or TRBD2 for D (5 bases each). Germline lookup yields CDR1 SEHNR and CDR2 FQNEAQ (reference sequence). V lost 8 bases and J lost 0, with 14 bases in between. CDR3 length: 14 amino acids. CDR3 coding DNA: TGTGCCAGCGCTGAGACGGGGCGCTCCTACGAGCAGTACTTC. It is translated as CASAETGRSYEQYF.

In its sample, this clone was seen once. This chain connects TRBV3-1 (or the pseudogene TRBV3-2) to TRBJ1-1; D is possibly TRBD1 (5 bases). The CDR3 has 15 residues. Trimming shortened V by 2 bases and J by 1 base, and 11 bases separated the two germline ends. CDR1 is LGHDT and CDR2 is YNNKEL in the germline V gene (reference sequence). The CDR3 region is CASSQFPGPNTEAFF. The DNA of the CDR3 is TGTGCCAGCAGCCAATTCCCGGGACCGAACACTGAAGCTTTCTTT.

This sequence joins TRBV12-3 or TRBV12-4 and TRBJ2-3; no firm D call. The ends were cut back, 3 bases at V and 4 bases at J, with 5 bases in the middle. The CDR3 has 12 residues. The CDR3 protein is CASSFQADTQYF. DNA for the CDR3: TGTGCCAGCAGTTTCCAGGCAGATACGCAGTATTTT.

V and J are TRBV27 and TRBJ1-1; 8 bases are shared with TRBD1. Per germline, CDR1 MNHEY and CDR2 SMNVEV (reference sequence). This CDR3 spans 18 amino acids. V gave up 4 bases and J gave up 4 bases; unmatched junction bases: 17. As DNA, the CDR3 is TGTGCCAGCAGTTCAAAAAGCCCAGGGGGCGCGGGTCTCACTGAAGCTTTCTTT. Protein product: CASSSKSPGGAGLTEAFF.

The V gene is TRBV29-1, the J gene TRBJ1-2; D is uncertain. The CDR3 spans 11 residues. CDR1 and CDR2 from the germline V gene are SQVTM and ANQGSEA. Trimming took off 4 bases at V and 8 bases at J, with 11 bases between the two ends. For the CDR3, the DNA is TGCAGCGTTGTCCGCTCCTGGGGCTACACCTTC. Amino acid sequence: CSVVRSWGYTF.

V gene TRBV7-2 combines with J gene TRBJ2-5; the match to TRBD2 covers 13 bases. V shed 7 bases, J shed 3 bases, and the junction held 5 bases outside the gene matches. This CDR3 has 15 amino acids. CDR1 is SGHTA, CDR2 FQGNSA, per germline. CDR3 protein: CASNSGLAGEETQYF. CDR3 sequence (DNA): TGTGCCAGCAACTCAGGACTAGCGGGGGAAGAGACCCAGTACTTC.

The chain couples TRBV4-1 to TRBJ2-5; possibly TRBD1 or TRBD2 for D (6 bases each). The V gene's germline CDR1 is MGHRA and CDR2 YSYEKL. V dropped 4 bases and J dropped 4 bases, with 25 bases sitting between them. This CDR3 comprises 18 residues. The CDR3 nucleotides are TGCGCCAGCAGCCCGTTAGCGGCCGGGGACACGGGCCGAGAGACCCAGTACTTC. This codes for CASSPLAAGDTGRETQYF.

This rearrangement joins TRBV9 to TRBJ2-2; 8 bases align to TRBD1. The CDR3 totals 14 residues. J was trimmed by 8 bases and V by 2 bases; bases with no gene match: 5. The germline CDR1 and CDR2 sequences are SGDLS and YYNGEE. CDR3 protein: CASSVQGAVGELFF. The CDR3 DNA sequence: TGTGCCAGCAGCGTCCAGGGGGCCGTTGGGGAGCTGTTTTTT.

The V call is TRBV27, the J call TRBJ1-2; D perhaps matches TRBD1 (6 bases). The germline V gene encodes CDR1 MNHEY and CDR2 SMNVEV (reference sequence). V gave up 4 bases and J gave up 4 bases, with 16 bases separating them. The CDR3 extends over 15 amino acids. CDR3: CASSSGDRRGYGYTF. In DNA, the CDR3 is TGTGCCAGCAGTTCGGGTGACAGGAGGGGCTATGGCTACACCTTC.

The V call is TRBV29-1, the J call TRBJ1-1; D call uncertain. V was shortened by 5 bases and J by 4 bases, with 17 bases between the two germline ends. This CDR3 is built from 14 residues. Germline CDR1 reads SQVTM; CDR2 reads ANQGSEA. The CDR3 sequence: CSVSNWAGSTEAFF. The DNA for the CDR3 is TGCAGCGTTTCCAATTGGGCCGGGTCCACTGAAGCTTTCTTT.

The chain is built from TRBV12-3 or TRBV12-4 and TRBJ1-2, with D possibly being TRBD1 (6 bases). Trimming took 5 bases from V and 4 from J, leaving 11 bases between them. This CDR3 is 13 amino acids long. The CDR3: CASSPAGAYGYTF. The DNA for the CDR3 is TGTGCCAGCAGTCCTGCAGGGGCCTATGGCTACACCTTC.

In nucleotides, the CDR3 is TGTGCCACCAGCAGAGAGGGGGGGCGATACGAGCAGTACTTC. Encoded protein: CATSREGGRYEQYF. The chain recombines TRBV15 with TRBJ2-7; the D gene is possibly TRBD2 (7 bases). The CDR3 covers 14 residues. The V end was cut by 0 bases, the J end by 4 bases, with 10 bases between. Germline lookup yields CDR1 LNHNV and CDR2 YYDKDF (reference sequence).